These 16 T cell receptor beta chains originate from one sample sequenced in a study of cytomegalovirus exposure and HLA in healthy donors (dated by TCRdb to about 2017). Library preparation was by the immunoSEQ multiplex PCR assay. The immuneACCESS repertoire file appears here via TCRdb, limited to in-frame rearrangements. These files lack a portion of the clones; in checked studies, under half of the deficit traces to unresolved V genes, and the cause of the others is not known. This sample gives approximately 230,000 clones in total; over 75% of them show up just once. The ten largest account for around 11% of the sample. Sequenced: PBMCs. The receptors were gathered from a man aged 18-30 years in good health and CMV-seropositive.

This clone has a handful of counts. CDR3 in DNA: TGTGCCAGCAGGCGGTATAGCGATGAGCAGTTCTTC. It is translated as CASRRYSDEQFF. The chain uses TRBV11-2 and TRBJ2-1; possibly TRBD2 for D (5 bases). The CDR3 sequence is 12 residues long. Trimming took 6 bases from V and 8 from J, leaving 11 bases between them. The germline CDR1 and CDR2 sequences are SGHAT and FQNNGV.

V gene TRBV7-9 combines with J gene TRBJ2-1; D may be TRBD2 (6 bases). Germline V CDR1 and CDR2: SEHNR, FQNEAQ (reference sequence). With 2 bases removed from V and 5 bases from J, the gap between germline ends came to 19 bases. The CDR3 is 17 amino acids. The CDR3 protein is CASSLPLVGSGNNEQFF. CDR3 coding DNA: TGTGCCAGCAGCTTACCACTGGTCGGTAGCGGTAACAATGAGCAGTTCTTC.

CDR3 protein: CASSESGGYTF. The CDR3 DNA sequence: TGTGCCAGCAGTGAATCTGGTGGCTACACCTTC. The chain has TRBV2 and TRBJ1-2; no clear D gene. V was trimmed by 2 bases and J by 7 bases, leaving 5 bases between them. CDR3 size: 11 residues. Germline CDR1 is SNHLY and CDR2 is FYNNEI.

As DNA, the CDR3 is TGTGCAAGTCGCTTAGTGATTAGTAAGCAGTATTTT. Protein: CASRLVISKQYF. This chain links TRBV12-2 with TRBJ2-3; the table's D call of TRBD2 was not tested on the DNA. TRBV12-2 is described as a pseudogene. The CDR3 runs 12 residues.

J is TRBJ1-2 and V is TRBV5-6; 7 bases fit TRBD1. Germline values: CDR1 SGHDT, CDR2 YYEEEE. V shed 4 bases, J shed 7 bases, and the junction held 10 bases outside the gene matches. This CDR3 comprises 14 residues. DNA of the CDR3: TGTGCCAGCAGCCTCGGACAGGAACGCCCTGGCTACACCTTC. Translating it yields CASSLGQERPGYTF. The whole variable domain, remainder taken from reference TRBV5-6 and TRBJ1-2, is DAGVTQSPTHLIKTRGQQVTLRCSPKSGHDTVSWYQQALGQGPQFIFQYYEEEERQRGNFPDRFSGHQFPNYSSELNVNALLLGDSALYLCASSLGQERPGYTFGSGTRLTVV.

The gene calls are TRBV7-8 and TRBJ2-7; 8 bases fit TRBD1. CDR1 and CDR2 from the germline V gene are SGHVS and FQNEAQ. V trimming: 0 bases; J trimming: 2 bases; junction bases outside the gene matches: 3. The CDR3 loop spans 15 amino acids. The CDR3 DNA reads TGTGCCAGCAGCTTAGCCAGGGGGCTAGCCTACGAGCAGTACTTC. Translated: CASSLARGLAYEQYF.

The CDR3 DNA sequence: TGTGCCAGCAGCTTGACAGGGGGTCGCGACGAGCAGTACTTC. It encodes CASSLTGGRDEQYF. The rearrangement joins TRBV5-4 to TRBJ2-7, with 8 bases aligning to TRBD1. CDR3 length equals 14 residues. The germline V gene encodes CDR1 SGHNT and CDR2 YYREEE (reference sequence). After removal of 1 base from V and 5 bases from J, the junction contained 5 bases not matched to a gene. Complete variable domain (other parts from reference TRBV5-4 and TRBJ2-7): ETGVTQSPTHLIKTRGQQVTLRCSSQSGHNTVSWYQQALGQGPQFIFQYYREEENGRGNFPPRFSGLQFPNYSSELNVNALELDDSALYLCASSLTGGRDEQYFGPGTRLTVT.

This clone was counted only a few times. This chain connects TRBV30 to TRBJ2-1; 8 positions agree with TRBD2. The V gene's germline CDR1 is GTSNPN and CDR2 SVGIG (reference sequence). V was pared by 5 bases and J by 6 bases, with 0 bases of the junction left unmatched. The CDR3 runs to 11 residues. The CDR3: CAWAGGNEQFF. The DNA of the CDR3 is TGTGCCTGGGCGGGAGGCAATGAGCAGTTCTTC.

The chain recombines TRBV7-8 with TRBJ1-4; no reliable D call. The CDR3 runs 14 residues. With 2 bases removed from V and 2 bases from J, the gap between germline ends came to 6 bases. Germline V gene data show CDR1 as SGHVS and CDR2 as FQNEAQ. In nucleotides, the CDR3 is TGTGCCAGCAGCTTACTGGGTACTAATGAAAAACTGTTTTTT. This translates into CASSLLGTNEKLFF.

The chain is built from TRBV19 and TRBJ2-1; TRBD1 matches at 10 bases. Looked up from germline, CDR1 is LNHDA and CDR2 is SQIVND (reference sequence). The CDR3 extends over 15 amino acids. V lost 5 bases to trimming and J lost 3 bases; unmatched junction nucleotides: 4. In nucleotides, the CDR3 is TGTGCCAGTAGTCCAAGGACAGGGGGCTACAATGAGCAGTTCTTC. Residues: CASSPRTGGYNEQFF.

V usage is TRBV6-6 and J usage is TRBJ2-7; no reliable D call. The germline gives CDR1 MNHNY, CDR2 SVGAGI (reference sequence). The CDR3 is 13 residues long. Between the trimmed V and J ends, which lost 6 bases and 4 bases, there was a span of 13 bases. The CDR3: CASSPGSLYEQYF. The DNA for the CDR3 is TGTGCCAGCAGCCCAGGTTCCTTATACGAGCAGTACTTC.

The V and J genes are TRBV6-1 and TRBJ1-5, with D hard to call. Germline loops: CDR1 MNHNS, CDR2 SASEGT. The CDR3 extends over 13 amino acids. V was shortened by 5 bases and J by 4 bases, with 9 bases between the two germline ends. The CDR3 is CASSSGANQPQHF. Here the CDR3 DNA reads TGTGCCAGCAGTTCAGGAGCTAATCAGCCCCAGCATTTT.

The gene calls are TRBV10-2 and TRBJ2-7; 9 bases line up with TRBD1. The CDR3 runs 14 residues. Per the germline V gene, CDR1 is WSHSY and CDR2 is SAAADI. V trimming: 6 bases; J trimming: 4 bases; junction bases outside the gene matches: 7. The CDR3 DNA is TGCGCCAGCAGACCGGGACAGGGAGTTTACGAGCAGTACTTC. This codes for CASRPGQGVYEQYF.

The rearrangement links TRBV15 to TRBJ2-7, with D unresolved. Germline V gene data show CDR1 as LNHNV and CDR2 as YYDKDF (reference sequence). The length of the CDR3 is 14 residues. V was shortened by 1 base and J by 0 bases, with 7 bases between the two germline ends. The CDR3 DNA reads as TGTGCCACCAGCAGAGGGCTAATCTCCTACGAGCAGTACTTC. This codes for CATSRGLISYEQYF.

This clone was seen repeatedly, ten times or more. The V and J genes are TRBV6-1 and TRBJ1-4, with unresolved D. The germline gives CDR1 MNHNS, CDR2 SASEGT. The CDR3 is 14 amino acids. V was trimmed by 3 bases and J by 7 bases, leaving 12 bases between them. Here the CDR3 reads CASSEAVEVEKLFF. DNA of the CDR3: TGTGCCAGCAGTGAGGCCGTGGAGGTTGAAAAACTGTTTTTT.

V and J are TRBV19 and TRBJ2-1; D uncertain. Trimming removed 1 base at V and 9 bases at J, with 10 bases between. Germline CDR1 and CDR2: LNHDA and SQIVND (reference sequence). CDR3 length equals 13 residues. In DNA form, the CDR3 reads TGTGCCAGTAGTATAGTGTGGGTCGCTGAGCAGTTCTTC. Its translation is CASSIVWVAEQFF.